This TCR beta chain was recorded in a study of response to subunit inactivated influenza vaccine. Germline V gives CDR1 MDHEN, CDR2 SYDVKM. The length of the CDR3 is 14 residues. V was pared by 8 bases and J by 7 bases, with 17 bases between. Via MiXCR, TCRdb re-called the RT-PCR reads, giving one row per CDR3 protein. The table includes about 700,000 distinct CDR3 sequences, over 11% detected once. This sequence originates from a man aged 45-60 years who received an inactivated influenza vaccine. This rearrangement joins TRBV28 to TRBJ2-2; no definite D call. Sequences were derived from PBMCs from blood, sampled approximately 15 days before vaccination. The CDR3 loop reads CASLRPRFSGELFF. Here the CDR3 DNA reads TGTGCCAGCCTAAGGCCTCGATTCAGCGGGGAGCTGTTTTTT.